This passage covers 19 T cell receptor beta chains from one sample sequenced in a study of control samples from healthy donors and cancer patients. Produced via immunoSEQ multiplex PCR; TCRdb's table is partial and in-frame only. The table includes 200,000 or so clones, roughly 94% detected once. Sequencing used blood. Receptors were obtained from a man aged 45-60 years in good health.

The V gene is TRBV5-8, the J gene TRBJ2-5; D gene unclear. The CDR3 totals 15 residues. Trimming shortened V by 5 bases and J by 4 bases, and 18 bases separated the two germline ends. The germline gives CDR1 SGHTS, CDR2 YDEGEE. The CDR3 loop reads CASSKRVVDGETQYF. The DNA for the CDR3 is TGTGCCAGCAGTAAACGAGTGGTTGATGGAGAGACCCAGTACTTC.

V usage is TRBV3-1 (or the pseudogene TRBV3-2) and J usage is TRBJ2-1; 7 bases agree with TRBD1. The junction had 16 bases not matched to a gene; V was cut back by 4 bases and J by 7 bases. This CDR3 comprises 17 residues. In germline, CDR1 is LGHDT, CDR2 YNNKEL (reference sequence). CDR3 nucleotide sequence: TGTGCCAGCAGCCCCCCTCTTAGAGGGGGCTTGTATAATGAGCAGTTCTTC. It codes for CASSPPLRGGLYNEQFF.

The gene calls are TRBV5-1 and TRBJ1-1; D unresolved. The CDR3 contains 16 residues. CDR1 SGHRS and CDR2 YFSETQ come from the germline V gene. V lost 7 bases and J 0 bases, leaving 19 bases between the germline ends. The CDR3 DNA follows: TGCGCCAGCGAGACCGGGCCTCACACCATGAACACTGAAGCTTTCTTT. This encodes CASETGPHTMNTEAFF.

This clone has more than one count but fewer than ten. J is TRBJ1-1 and V is TRBV7-2; possible D gene TRBD1, 6 bases. CDR1 and CDR2 (germline): SGHTA, FQGNSA. CDR3 length equals 13 residues. V gave up 4 bases and J gave up 1 base, with 7 bases separating them. The CDR3 nucleotides are TGTGCCAGCAGCTCGGGACAGAACACTGAAGCTTTCTTT. Protein sequence: CASSSGQNTEAFF.

This clone was counted once. The genes are TRBV2 and TRBJ2-2; tentatively, D is TRBD1 (6 bases). From germline, CDR1 is SNHLY and CDR2 FYNNEI. V lost 8 bases and J lost 8, with 15 bases in between. The length of the CDR3 is 13 residues. The CDR3 here is CASSGALGGELFF. The DNA for the CDR3 is TGTGCCAGCTCAGGGGCCTTAGGGGGGGAGCTGTTTTTT. Full variable domain (outside the CDR3, taken from reference TRBV2 and TRBJ2-2): EPEVTQTPSHQVTQMGQEVILRCVPISNHLYFYWYRQILGQKVEFLVSFYNNEISEKSEIFDDQFSVERPDGSNFTLKIRSTKLEDSAMYFCASSGALGGELFFGEGSRLTVL.

The chain joins TRBV2 to TRBJ1-5; tentatively, D is TRBD1 (6 bases). Germline CDR1 SNHLY, CDR2 FYNNEI. Trimming removed 7 bases at V and 5 bases at J, with 15 bases between. This CDR3 has 14 amino acids. The CDR3: CASTLRGGDQPQHF. The CDR3 nucleotides read TGTGCCAGCACCTTGCGAGGGGGGGATCAGCCCCAGCATTTT.

The CDR3 is CSCHRGDGYTF. The CDR3 coding sequence is TGCAGCTGCCACAGGGGGGATGGCTACACCTTC. The chain couples TRBV29-1 to TRBJ1-2; 8 bases map to TRBD1. This CDR3 has 11 residues. The germline V gene has CDR1 SQVTM and CDR2 ANQGSEA. Losses at the gene ends were 8 bases for V and 6 bases for J; bases not matched to a gene: 5.

V gene TRBV2 combines with J gene TRBJ1-1, with D possibly being TRBD1 (6 bases). The V end was cut by 6 bases, the J end by 1 base, with 9 bases between. Germline CDR1 and CDR2: SNHLY and FYNNEI. This CDR3 region has 13 residues. As DNA, the CDR3 is TGTGCCAGCAGATTACAGGGGAACACTGAAGCTTTCTTT. Protein: CASRLQGNTEAFF.

The chain carries TRBV14 and TRBJ1-2, with D perhaps TRBD1 (5 bases). This CDR3 region has 14 residues. CDR1 SGHDN and CDR2 FVKESK come from the germline V gene. Trimming took off 4 bases at V and 8 bases at J, with 17 bases between the two ends. The CDR3 loop reads CASSPFTRVVGYTF. DNA of the CDR3: TGTGCCAGCAGCCCCTTCACCAGGGTCGTGGGCTACACCTTC. The whole variable domain, filled in from reference TRBV14 and TRBJ1-2, reads EAGVTQFPSHSVIEKGQTVTLRCDPISGHDNLYWYRRVMGKEIKFLLHFVKESKQDESGMPNNRFLAERTGGTYSTLKVQPAELEDSGVYFCASSPFTRVVGYTFGSGTRLTVV.

J is TRBJ2-2 and V is TRBV7-2; D is undetermined. Germline loops: CDR1 SGHTA, CDR2 FQGNSA. The length of the CDR3 is 14 residues. Trimming removed 3 bases at V and 5 bases at J, with 10 bases between. CDR3 nucleotide sequence: TGTGCCAGCAGCTTTCCAACGCGTACCGGGGAGCTGTTTTTT. Its translation: CASSFPTRTGELFF.

The J gene is TRBJ1-5, the V gene TRBV4-3; D is perhaps TRBD1 (5 bases). CDR3 length: 14 amino acids. Trimming shortened V by 1 base and J by 6 bases, and 10 bases separated the two germline ends. The V gene's germline CDR1 is LGHNA and CDR2 YSLEER. The CDR3 protein is CASSQAAGVQPQHF. DNA for the CDR3: TGCGCCAGCAGCCAAGCCGCGGGGGTTCAGCCCCAGCATTTT.

This clone showed up just once. The chain links TRBV5-1 to TRBJ1-6; 7 bases line up with TRBD1. The CDR3 sequence is 13 residues long. The V gene's germline CDR1 is SGHRS and CDR2 YFSETQ. After removal of 4 bases from V and 10 bases from J, the junction contained 5 bases not matched to a gene. The CDR3 loop reads CASSQDRDSPLHF. The CDR3 bases are TGCGCCAGCAGCCAAGACAGGGACTCACCCCTCCACTTT.

The genes are TRBV7-2 and TRBJ2-3; possibly TRBD1 for D (5 bases). V shed 7 bases and J shed 7 bases, with 9 bases lying between them. CDR3 length equals 11 residues. Germline-derived CDR1 and CDR2 are SGHTA and FQGNSA. The CDR3 spells CASTWGYTQYF. The CDR3 region has the DNA TGTGCCAGCACCTGGGGCTATACGCAGTATTTT.

This chain joins TRBV27 and TRBJ2-5; 10 bases line up with TRBD1. The CDR3 loop spans 14 amino acids. Germline CDR1 and CDR2: MNHEY and SMNVEV (reference sequence). The V and J ends lost 5 bases and 5 bases, in that order; junction bases with no gene match: 5. CDR3 amino acids: CASSRDRGPETQYF. CDR3 nucleotides: TGTGCCAGCAGTAGGGACAGGGGACCGGAGACCCAGTACTTC.

The rearrangement joins TRBV28 to TRBJ2-2; TRBD2 is a possible D gene (5 bases). The length of the CDR3 is 14 residues. Trimming took 3 bases from V and 4 from J, leaving 9 bases between them. CDR1 is MDHEN and CDR2 is SYDVKM in the germline V gene. The CDR3 region is CASSFGERTGELFF. The CDR3 DNA reads as TGTGCCAGCAGTTTTGGGGAGCGCACCGGGGAGCTGTTTTTT.

The chain's CDR3 is CASSASGLGTEAFF. For the CDR3, the DNA is TGTGCCAGCAGCGCGTCCGGACTGGGCACTGAAGCTTTCTTT. The gene calls are TRBV9 and TRBJ1-1; D is unclear. CDR3 length: 14 amino acids. In germline, CDR1 is SGDLS, CDR2 YYNGEE. Between the trimmed V and J ends, which lost 3 bases and 4 bases, there was a span of 13 bases.

V is TRBV23-1 and J is TRBJ2-7, with 10 bases identical to TRBD1. TRBV23-1 is given ORF status, its function remaining uncertain. This CDR3 is 15 amino acids long. The V segment lost 4 bases and the J segment 6 bases; nucleotides outside the gene matches: 9. The CDR3 region has the DNA TGCGCCAGCAGTCCTAGACAGGGGGCGCACGTCGAGCAGTACGTC. It encodes CASSPRQGAHVEQYV.

The V and J genes are TRBV19 and TRBJ2-1, with D tentatively TRBD1 or TRBD2 (5 bases each). Per germline, CDR1 LNHDA and CDR2 SQIVND (reference sequence). The germline V and J ends were trimmed by 7 bases and 0 bases, with 16 bases remaining between them. This CDR3 has 16 amino acids. The CDR3 loop reads CASTRDAGISYNEQFF. CDR3 in DNA: TGTGCCAGTACAAGGGACGCCGGAATCTCCTACAATGAGCAGTTCTTC.

The chain uses TRBV7-2 and TRBJ2-7; D gene uncertain. The CDR3 consists of 14 residues. The V and J ends lost 2 bases and 4 bases respectively, with 12 bases between them. CDR1 and CDR2 (germline): SGHTA, FQGNSA. This CDR3 reads CASSLFSLRYEQYF. The CDR3 DNA reads as TGTGCCAGCAGCTTATTCTCGCTTCGGTACGAGCAGTACTTC.